This T cell receptor (beta chain) was captured by sequencing in a study of blood T cell repertoires in COVID-19. Study summary: From the United States, Italy and Spain came samples of acute and convalescent COVID-19. PBMCs, B-cell-depleted T cells, or T cells were the source of the cDNA or gDNA that made up the material.

In the original workflow: The authors estimated nucleated cell counts from reference gene primer amplification. Measured with immunoSEQ multiplex PCR; TCRdb has only the in-frame clones, and not every one. Clonal size and the V and J genes are those of that table, whereas D and trimming came from the DNA. This table has a few hundred thousand clones, 70% to 90% appearing once. This clone was seen a few times. The CDR3 extends over 13 amino acids. Germline values: CDR1 KGHDR, CDR2 SFDVKD. Trimming shortened V by 3 bases and J by 0 bases, and 4 bases separated the two germline ends. The sequencing sample was made of peripheral blood. V usage is TRBV24-1 and J usage is TRBJ1-2; D gene unclear. The TCR sequence derives from a human donor with COVID-19, enrolled during active disease. The donor label of this sample is uncertain. CDR3 protein: CATSDHTNYGYTF. The DNA of the CDR3 is TGTGCCACCAGTGATCACACTAACTATGGCTACACCTTC.